This T cell receptor beta chain was identified during a study of cytomegalovirus exposure and HLA in healthy donors. Trimming stripped 0 bases from V and 1 base from J, with 7 bases between. This CDR3 contains 14 residues. Germline loops: CDR1 SGHDT, CDR2 YYEEEE. Amplification used 60 Vbeta primers and 13 Jbeta primers. Data came from immunoSEQ multiplex PCR; TCRdb stores just in-frame clones and leaves some out. Here the sample spans 250,000 to 350,000 clones, 70% to 90% being singletons. Regarding the study as a whole: It was confirmed in vitro that three of the CMV-associated chains were specific for CMV antigens.

With respect to this clone: Its antigen is currently unknown.

Sequenced material: PBMCs. This chain uses TRBV5-6 with TRBJ1-1, with D maybe TRBD1 (6 bases). The TCR comes from a man between 40 and 49 years old in good health and CMV-seropositive. CDR3 in DNA: TGTGCCAGCAGCTTGGGACAGGAGAACACTGAAGCTTTCTTT. Protein: CASSLGQENTEAFF.